A selection of T cell receptor beta chains follows, all from one sample in a study of PD-1 blockade in classical Hodgkin lymphoma. TCRdb's table, derived via immunoSEQ multiplex PCR, lists solely in-frame clones and lacks some. Of approximately 32,000 clones listed, 82% were seen once; the top ten hold approximately 35%. The material was peripheral blood mononuclear cells (PBMCs), obtained at baseline. The source of these receptors is a human donor with classical Hodgkin lymphoma. The CDR3 runs from the conserved cysteine through the conserved F or W. A D gene is named only where the DNA matches it firmly. Rows give clone size only sometimes, using once, few, many, or a class for an expanded clone.

clone_size,j_call,v_call,d_call,cdr3_nt,cdr3_aa
once,TRBJ1-4,TRBV19,.,TGTGCCAGTAGTGGCAGCGGGGAGCGTGAGGAAAAACTGTTTTTT,CASSGSGEREEKLFF
.,TRBJ1-3,TRBV6-6,.,TGTGCCAGCAGTTCGGTCGTCGGGGGAAACACCATATATTTT,CASSSVVGGNTIYF
once,TRBJ2-7,TRBV29-1,.,TGCAGCGTTGTTAAGGGTGGGAGTGGGCCCTACGAGCAGTACTTC,CSVVKGGSGPYEQYF
.,TRBJ2-5,TRBV6-5,.,TGTGCCAGCAGTTACTCGTACTCGGAGACCCAGTACTTC,CASSYSYSETQYF
.,TRBJ1-2,TRBV2,.,TGTGCCAGCAGTGATGGAGGGAGTAACTATGGCTACACCTTC,CASSDGGSNYGYTF
.,TRBJ2-3,TRBV6-5,.,TGTGCCAGCAGTTACGGAACAGGGATCCCAGATACGCAGTATTTT,CASSYGTGIPDTQYF
.,TRBJ1-1,TRBV28,.,TGTGCCAGCAGCCTGGGGGACACTGAAGCTTTCTTT,CASSLGDTEAFF
.,TRBJ2-5,TRBV10-3,TRBD1,TGTGCCATCAGTCGGGACAGTGGGGGTGGAGAGACCCAGTACTTC,CAISRDSGGGETQYF
.,TRBJ2-7,TRBV18,TRBD1,TGTGCCAGCTCACCCGGACAGGGTGTTCGCGAGCAGTACTTC,CASSPGQGVREQYF
.,TRBJ2-7,TRBV5-1,.,TGCGCCAGCAGCTTCAGGGGAGGAGGGACTGTGACCTCCTACGAGCAGTACTTC,CASSFRGGGTVTSYEQYF
.,TRBJ2-5,TRBV7-2,.,TGTGCCAGCAGCCCCGGACAGCAAGAGACCCAGTACTTC,CASSPGQQETQYF
once,TRBJ2-7,TRBV19,.,TGTGCCAGTAGGGATTTGACAGGTATCTCCTACGAGCAGTACTTC,CASRDLTGISYEQYF
.,TRBJ1-2,TRBV5-3,TRBD1,TGTGCCAGAAGCGCACAGGGGTTTTACTATGGCTACACCTTC,CARSAQGFYYGYTF
.,TRBJ2-2,TRBV7-3,TRBD1,TGTGCCAGCAGCTCGCGAGGACAGGGCGGCGGACTCACCGGGGAGCTGTTTTTT,CASSSRGQGGGLTGELFF
.,TRBJ1-3,TRBV10-3,TRBD1,TGTGCCATCAGTGAAAGGGGGCTAGGAAACACCATATATTTT,CAISERGLGNTIYF
.,TRBJ2-3,TRBV6-1,.,TGTGCCAGCAGCGAATGGGGACTGATCACAGATACGCAGTATTTT,CASSEWGLITDTQYF
.,TRBJ1-1,TRBV7-9,.,TGTGCCAGCACCAAAGAAGGGAGGAACACTGAAGCTTTCTTT,CASTKEGRNTEAFF
few,TRBJ1-5,TRBV7-9,.,TGTGCCAGCAGCTTGTTCGAGGATCAGCCCCAGCATTTT,CASSLFEDQPQHF
.,TRBJ1-1,TRBV18,TRBD1,TGTGCCAGCTCACCACCCTCCGGGACAGGGTTAGCTTTCTTT,CASSPPSGTGLAFF
.,TRBJ2-5,TRBV12-5,.,TGTGCTAGTGCTCCACGTGGGGGAGAGACCCAGTACTTC,CASAPRGGETQYF
many,TRBJ2-7,TRBV5-1,.,TGCGCCAGCAGCCTAGAGGGGCGGATTACCTACGAGCAGTACTTC,CASSLEGRITYEQYF
.,TRBJ2-3,TRBV9,.,TGTGCCAGCAGCGTACGGGGGGCCGGGGGAGAAGATACGCAGTATTTT,CASSVRGAGGEDTQYF
.,TRBJ2-6,TRBV2,.,TGTGCCAGCAGTGAAGACCAGACTGGGGCCAACGTCCTGACTTTC,CASSEDQTGANVLTF
.,TRBJ1-5,TRBV6-5,TRBD1,TGTGCCAGCAGTTACCCAGGGGGTGGTCAGCCCCAGCATTTT,CASSYPGGGQPQHF